Described below is a single T cell receptor (beta chain) sequence and its context. The antigen is not known. This entry comes from a study of blood T cells in healthy people across ages. Broader study findings: Bulk PBMC profiling left naive and antigen-experienced comparisons inconclusive. Percentage of naive T cells showed a strong correlation with TCR beta diversity.

Per-sample PBMC isolation yielded at least 7 million cells. The second PCR ran about 6 to 11 cycles with a sample-barcoded 5' primer and J-beta primers. Tagging of each cDNA molecule was performed by a template-switch adaptor with 12 random nucleotides. TCRdb itself ran the 5' RACE reads through MiXCR, one entry per CDR3 protein. Of roughly 1,800,000 distinct CDR3 sequences listed, about 50% are singletons. Germline V CDR1 and CDR2: SGHRS, YFSETQ. The CDR3 totals 12 residues. V dropped 3 bases and J dropped 8 bases, with 11 bases sitting between them. The chain employs TRBV5-1 and TRBJ1-1; D call uncertain. The TCR was taken from a woman aged 40-49 years in good health. The sample was blood. The CDR3 bases are TGCGCCAGCAGCTGGGCCCCAGGCGAAGCTTTCTTT. This sequence encodes CASSWAPGEAFF.